Below, 19 T cell receptor beta chains from the same sample are listed, as sequenced in a study of T cell responses to AZD1222 COVID-19 vaccine. The method was immunoSEQ multiplex PCR; TCRdb's version includes in-frame clones alone and lacks a portion of them. The sample carries more than 95,000 clones, 85% to 90% recorded once. The material was peripheral blood, obtained on day 0 of MenACWY control vaccination. All receptors derive from an adult in good health.

The chain uses TRBV6-5 and TRBJ1-3, with D tentatively TRBD1 (5 bases). The CDR3 covers 15 residues. The germline CDR1 and CDR2 sequences are MNHEY and SVGAGI. The germline V and J ends were trimmed by 5 bases and 4 bases, with 15 bases remaining between them. The CDR3 nucleotides are TGTGCCAGCAGTCTGGGACGTTTGGGAGGAAACACCATATATTTT. It codes for CASSLGRLGGNTIYF.

This chain links TRBV18 with TRBJ1-4; D remains ambiguous. Looked up from germline, CDR1 is KGHSH and CDR2 is LQKENI. This CDR3 has 15 residues. Trimming took 3 bases from V and 3 from J, leaving 11 bases between them. The CDR3 coding sequence is TGTGCCAGCTCACCGAATCGAGGTGCTAATGAAAAACTGTTTTTT. Translating it yields CASSPNRGANEKLFF.

V and J are TRBV3-1 (or the pseudogene TRBV3-2) and TRBJ1-1, with D perhaps matching TRBD1 (6 bases). Trimming pared 1 base from V and 0 bases from J, leaving 24 bases between. This CDR3 has 20 residues. CDR1 LGHDT and CDR2 YNNKEL come from the germline V gene (reference sequence). CDR3 amino acids: CASSQGPFARGGPLNTEAFF. The CDR3 coding sequence is TGTGCCAGCAGCCAAGGTCCTTTCGCCAGGGGAGGGCCCTTGAACACTGAAGCTTTCTTT.

V usage is TRBV19 and J usage is TRBJ2-1; 12 bases map to TRBD2. The CDR3 extends over 14 amino acids. CDR1 and CDR2 (germline): LNHDA, SQIVND (reference sequence). J lost 10 bases, V lost 7 bases, and 8 bases had no gene match. The CDR3 region has the DNA TGTGCCAGTAAAGTGACTAGCGGGAGAGGGGAGCAGTTCTTC. It encodes CASKVTSGRGEQFF.

V is TRBV19 and J is TRBJ2-7, with D maybe TRBD1 (6 bases). Trimming removed 5 bases at V and 0 bases at J, with 14 bases between. Germline V gene data show CDR1 as LNHDA and CDR2 as SQIVND (reference sequence). The CDR3 runs 15 residues. The DNA of the CDR3 is TGTGCCAGTAGTCCACAGGGTTTTTACTCCTACGAGCAGTACTTC. Protein product: CASSPQGFYSYEQYF. The complete variable domain, with remaining parts taken from reference TRBV19 and TRBJ2-7, reads DGGITQSPKYLFRKEGQNVTLSCEQNLNHDAMYWYRQDPGQGLRLIYYSQIVNDFQKGDIAEGYSVSREKKESFPLTVTSAQKNPTAFYLCASSPQGFYSYEQYFGPGTRLTVT.

The chain joins TRBV6-1 to TRBJ1-3; perhaps TRBD1 as D (5 bases). The germline V gene has CDR1 MNHNS and CDR2 SASEGT. The CDR3 runs to 15 residues. V was clipped by 5 bases and J by 4 bases, with 15 bases between them. The CDR3 nucleotides read TGTGCCAGCAGTCCCACTGGGACGGGCGGAAACACCATATATTTT. As protein: CASSPTGTGGNTIYF.

The chain has TRBV5-1 and TRBJ1-1; D gene ambiguous. Germline values: CDR1 SGHRS, CDR2 YFSETQ. The CDR3 extends over 15 amino acids. Trimming cost V 4 bases and J 0 bases, with 13 bases left between them. CDR3 nucleotide sequence: TGCGCCAGCAGCAAGACATTCACAATGAACACTGAAGCTTTCTTT. Amino acid sequence: CASSKTFTMNTEAFF.

The J gene is TRBJ1-1, the V gene TRBV29-1; 10 positions match TRBD1. Germline assignment: CDR1 SQVTM and CDR2 ANQGSEA. The J segment lost 4 bases and the V segment lost 7 bases, leaving 6 bases of the junction unmatched. The CDR3 is 13 amino acids. CDR3 nucleotides: TGCAGCGGGGACAGGGGTATTAGCACTGAAGCTTTCTTT. Amino acids: CSGDRGISTEAFF. The entire variable domain, with the rest obtained from reference TRBV29-1 and TRBJ1-1, is as follows: SAVISQKPSRDICQRGTSLTIQCQVDSQVTMMFWYRQQPGQSLTLIATANQGSEATYESGFVIDKFPISRPNLTFSTLTVSNMSPEDSSIYLCSGDRGISTEAFFGQGTRLTVV.

This chain connects TRBV4-1 to TRBJ2-1, with D perhaps matching TRBD1 (6 bases). The CDR3 is made up of 13 amino acids. CDR1 is MGHRA and CDR2 is YSYEKL in the germline V gene. The germline V and J ends were trimmed by 1 base and 7 bases, with 8 bases remaining between them. CDR3 region: CASSQGGTNEQFF. Written as DNA, the CDR3 is TGCGCCAGCAGCCAAGGGGGGACAAATGAGCAGTTCTTC.

The chain uses TRBV5-8 and TRBJ2-2; unclear D gene. Germline CDR1 and CDR2: SGHTS and YDEGEE. This CDR3 spans 13 amino acids. Trimming shortened V by 4 bases and J by 9 bases, and 13 bases separated the two germline ends. The CDR3 nucleotides are TGTGCCAGCAGCATGTCCCGTAGGTGGGAGCTGTTTTTT. Its translation: CASSMSRRWELFF.

V is TRBV7-8 and J is TRBJ2-1, with D maybe TRBD2 (5 bases). Trimming removed 2 bases from V and 12 bases from J, with 14 bases in between. This CDR3 region has 13 residues. The germline V gene encodes CDR1 SGHVS and CDR2 FQNEAQ. In DNA, the CDR3 is TGTGCCAGCAGCTTACCCTCCGAGGGTCGGCAGTTCTTC. This codes for CASSLPSEGRQFF.

This clone was counted a single time. The rearrangement links TRBV5-4 to TRBJ2-7; D call uncertain. The CDR3 runs 13 residues. In germline, CDR1 is SGHNT, CDR2 YYREEE (reference sequence). Trimming took 9 bases from V and 5 from J, leaving 18 bases between them. In DNA, the CDR3 is TGTGCCACAGGCAACCCCGCGCAGCACGAGCAGTACTTC. Amino acid sequence: CATGNPAQHEQYF.

This clone was counted once. The gene calls are TRBV20-1 and TRBJ2-7; possible D gene TRBD2, 5 bases. Looked up from germline, CDR1 is DFQATT and CDR2 is SNEGSKA (reference sequence). The CDR3 is 11 residues long. The V gene lost 5 bases and the J gene lost 9 bases, with 14 bases spanning the gap. The chain's CDR3 is CSAWTSAMQYF. CDR3 in DNA: TGCAGTGCTTGGACTTCTGCGATGCAGTACTTC.

The gene calls are TRBV9 and TRBJ1-2, with 11 bases lining up with TRBD1. The CDR3 runs to 16 residues. Germline-derived CDR1 and CDR2 are SGDLS and YYNGEE. Germline trimming cut 3 bases from V and 7 bases from J; bases unmatched to any gene: 11. The CDR3 is CASSGGTGGIVFGYTF. The CDR3 nucleotides are TGTGCCAGCAGCGGAGGGACAGGGGGTATCGTTTTTGGCTACACCTTC.

The V call is TRBV25-1, the J call TRBJ1-2; perhaps TRBD1 as D (5 bases). The CDR3 runs to 18 residues. The V gene's germline CDR1 is MGHDK and CDR2 SYGVNS. V was clipped by 4 bases and J by 0 bases, with 21 bases between them. The CDR3 DNA is TGTGCCAGCAGTGGTTTAAGGGGCGATGCCGGAGCTAACTATGGCTACACCTTC. Its translation: CASSGLRGDAGANYGYTF.

This sequence joins TRBV9 and TRBJ2-3; 7 bases agree with TRBD2. V lost 2 bases and J lost 4; bases outside the gene matches: 7. Germline CDR1 reads SGDLS; CDR2 reads YYNGEE. CDR3 length: 15 amino acids. The CDR3 here is CASSVRTRGPDTQYF. Written as DNA, the CDR3 is TGTGCCAGCAGCGTTAGGACTAGGGGCCCAGATACGCAGTATTTT.

The chain links TRBV12-3 or TRBV12-4 to TRBJ1-6, with D uncertain. The V and J ends lost 5 bases and 7 bases respectively, with 9 bases between them. This CDR3 contains 13 residues. For the CDR3, the DNA is TGTGCCAGCAGTATGAGGACGAATTCACCCCTCCACTTT. Protein product: CASSMRTNSPLHF.

The gene calls are TRBV6-2 or TRBV6-3 and TRBJ2-2, with 11 bases fitting TRBD2. The CDR3 has 15 residues. With 4 bases clipped from V and 4 bases from J, the junction kept 2 bases outside the gene matches. Germline assignment: CDR1 MNHEY and CDR2 SVGEGT. The CDR3: CASSFSGRATGELFF. The CDR3 region has the DNA TGTGCCAGCAGTTTTAGCGGGAGGGCCACCGGGGAGCTGTTTTTT.

The count of this clone is one. The V call is TRBV19, the J call TRBJ1-3; 10 nucleotides agree with TRBD1. CDR1 and CDR2 (germline): LNHDA, SQIVND (reference sequence). V lost 10 bases to trimming and J lost 3 bases; unmatched junction nucleotides: 6. This CDR3 region has 14 residues. The CDR3 region has the DNA TGTGCCATCTCGGACAGGGGGTATGGAAACACCATATATTTT. Translation: CAISDRGYGNTIYF.